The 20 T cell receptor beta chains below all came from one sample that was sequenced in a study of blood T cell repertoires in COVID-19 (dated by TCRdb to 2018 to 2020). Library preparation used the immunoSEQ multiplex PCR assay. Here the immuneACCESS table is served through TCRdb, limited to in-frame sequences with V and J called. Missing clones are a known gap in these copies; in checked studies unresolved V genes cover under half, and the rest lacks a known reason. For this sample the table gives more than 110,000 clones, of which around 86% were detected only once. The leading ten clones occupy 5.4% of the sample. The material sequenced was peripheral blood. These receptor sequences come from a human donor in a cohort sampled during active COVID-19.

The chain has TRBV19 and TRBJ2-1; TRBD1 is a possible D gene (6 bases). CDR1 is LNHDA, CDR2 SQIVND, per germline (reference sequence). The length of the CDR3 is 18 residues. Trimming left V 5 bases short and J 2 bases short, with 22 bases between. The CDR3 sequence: CASSRGGGGGSTYNEQFF. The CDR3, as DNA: TGTGCCAGTAGTCGTGGGGGCGGTGGCGGGTCAACCTACAATGAGCAGTTCTTC.

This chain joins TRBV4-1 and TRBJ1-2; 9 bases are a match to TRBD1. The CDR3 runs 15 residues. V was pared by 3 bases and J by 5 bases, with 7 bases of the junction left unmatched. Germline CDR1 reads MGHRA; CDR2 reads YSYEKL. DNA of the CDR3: TGCGCCAGCAGCCATGTACAGGGGGCTTGGTATGGCTACACCTTC. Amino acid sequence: CASSHVQGAWYGYTF.

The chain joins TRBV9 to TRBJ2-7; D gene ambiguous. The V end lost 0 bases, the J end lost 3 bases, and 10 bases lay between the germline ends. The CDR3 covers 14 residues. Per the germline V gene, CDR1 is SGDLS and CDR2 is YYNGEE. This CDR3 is CASSVDVVSYEQYF. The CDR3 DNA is TGTGCCAGCAGCGTAGACGTGGTTAGCTACGAGCAGTACTTC.

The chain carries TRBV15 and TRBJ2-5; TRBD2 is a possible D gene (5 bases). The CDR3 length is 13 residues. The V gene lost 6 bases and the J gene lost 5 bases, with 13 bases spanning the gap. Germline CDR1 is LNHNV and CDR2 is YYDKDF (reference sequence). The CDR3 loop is CATRGRGGETQYF. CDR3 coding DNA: TGTGCCACCAGAGGACGCGGCGGGGAGACCCAGTACTTC. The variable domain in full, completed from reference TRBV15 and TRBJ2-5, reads DAMVIQNPRYQVTQFGKPVTLSCSQTLNHNVMYWYQQKSSQAPKLLFHYYDKDFNNEADTPDNFQSRRPNTSFCFLDIRSPGLGDTAMYLCATRGRGGETQYFGPGTRLLVL.

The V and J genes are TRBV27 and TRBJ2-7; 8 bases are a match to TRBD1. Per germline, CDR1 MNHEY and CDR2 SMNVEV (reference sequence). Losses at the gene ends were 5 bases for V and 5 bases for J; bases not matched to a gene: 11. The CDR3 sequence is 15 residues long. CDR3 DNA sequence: TGTGCCAGCAGTCCCCAGGGGGCGCGGTCCCACGAGCAGTACTTC. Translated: CASSPQGARSHEQYF.

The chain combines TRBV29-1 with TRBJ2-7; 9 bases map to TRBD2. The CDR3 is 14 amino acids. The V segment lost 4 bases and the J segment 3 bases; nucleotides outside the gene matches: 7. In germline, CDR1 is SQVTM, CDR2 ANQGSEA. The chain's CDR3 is CSVVAGGHYYEQYF. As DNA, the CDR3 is TGCAGCGTTGTGGCGGGAGGGCATTACTACGAGCAGTACTTC.

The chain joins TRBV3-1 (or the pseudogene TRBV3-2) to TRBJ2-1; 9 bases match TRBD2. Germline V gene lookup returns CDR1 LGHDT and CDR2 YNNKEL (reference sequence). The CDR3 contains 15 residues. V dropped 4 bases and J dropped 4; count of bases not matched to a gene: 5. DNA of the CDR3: TGTGCCAGCAGCCGCGGGGGGGCCTTGTACAATGAGCAGTTCTTC. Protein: CASSRGGALYNEQFF.

Written as DNA, the CDR3 is TGCGCCAGCAGCTTGTTGGTAGCGAATGAAGATACGCAGTATTTT. It translates to CASSLLVANEDTQYF. The genes are TRBV5-1 and TRBJ2-3; maybe TRBD2 (5 bases). The germline V and J ends were trimmed by 1 base and 5 bases, with 14 bases remaining between them. Germline assignment: CDR1 SGHRS and CDR2 YFSETQ. The CDR3 is 15 residues long. The full variable domain, rest sourced from reference TRBV5-1 and TRBJ2-3, is KAGVTQTPRYLIKTRGQQVTLSCSPISGHRSVSWYQQTPGQGLQFLFEYFSETQRNKGNFPGRFSGRQFSNSRSEMNVSTLELGDSALYLCASSLLVANEDTQYFGPGTRLTVL.

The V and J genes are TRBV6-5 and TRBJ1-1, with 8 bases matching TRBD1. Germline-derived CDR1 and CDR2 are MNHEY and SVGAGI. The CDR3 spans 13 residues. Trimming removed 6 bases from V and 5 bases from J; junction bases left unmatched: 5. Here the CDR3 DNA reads TGTGCCAGCAGGACTCAGGGGGCTACTGAAGCTTTCTTT. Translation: CASRTQGATEAFF.

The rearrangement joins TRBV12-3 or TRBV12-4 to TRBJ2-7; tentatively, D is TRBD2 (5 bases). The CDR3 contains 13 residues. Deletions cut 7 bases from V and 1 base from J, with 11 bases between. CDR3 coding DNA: TGTGCCAGCAACTCCAGGACTTCCTACGAGCAGTACTTC. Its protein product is CASNSRTSYEQYF.

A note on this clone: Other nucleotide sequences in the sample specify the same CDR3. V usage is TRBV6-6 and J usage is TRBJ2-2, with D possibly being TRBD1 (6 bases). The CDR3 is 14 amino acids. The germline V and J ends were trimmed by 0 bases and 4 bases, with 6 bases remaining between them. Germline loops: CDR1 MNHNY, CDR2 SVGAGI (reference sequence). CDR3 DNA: TGTGCCAGCAGTTACTCAGGGGGCACCGGGGAGCTGTTTTTT. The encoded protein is CASSYSGGTGELFF.

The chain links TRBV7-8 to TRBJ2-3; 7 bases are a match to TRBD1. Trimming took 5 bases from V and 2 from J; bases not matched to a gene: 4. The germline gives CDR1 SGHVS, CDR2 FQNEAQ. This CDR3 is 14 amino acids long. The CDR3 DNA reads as TGTGCCAGCAGCCACGGACAGGTCACAGATACGCAGTATTTT. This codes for CASSHGQVTDTQYF.

The CDR3, as DNA: TGTGCCAGCAGTGATCAGGGGGAAGCTTTCTTT. It specifies CASSDQGEAFF. The rearrangement links TRBV28 to TRBJ1-1, with D possibly being TRBD1 (6 bases). The length of the CDR3 is 11 residues. Looked up from germline, CDR1 is MDHEN and CDR2 is SYDVKM. The V end lost 5 bases, the J end lost 8 bases, and 9 bases lay between the germline ends.

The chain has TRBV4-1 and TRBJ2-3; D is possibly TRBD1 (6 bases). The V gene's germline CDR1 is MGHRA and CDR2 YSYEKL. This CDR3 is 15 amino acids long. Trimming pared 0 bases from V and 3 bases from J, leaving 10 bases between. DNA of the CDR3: TGCGCCAGCAGCCAAGAGTGGGGGCAGACAGATACGCAGTATTTT. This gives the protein CASSQEWGQTDTQYF.

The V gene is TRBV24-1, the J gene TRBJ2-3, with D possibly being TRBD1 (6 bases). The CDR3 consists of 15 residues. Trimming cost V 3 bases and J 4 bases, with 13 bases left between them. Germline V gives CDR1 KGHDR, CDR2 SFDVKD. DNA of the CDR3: TGTGCCACCAGTGATCTTGGGGCAGGGGCAGATACGCAGTATTTT. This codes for CATSDLGAGADTQYF.

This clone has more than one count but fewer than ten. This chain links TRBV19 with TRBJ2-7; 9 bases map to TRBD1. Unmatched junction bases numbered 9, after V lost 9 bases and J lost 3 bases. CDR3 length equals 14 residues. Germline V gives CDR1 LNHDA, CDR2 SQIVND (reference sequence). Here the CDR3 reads CASSHRDRVYEQYF. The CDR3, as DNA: TGTGCCAGCAGTCACCGGGACAGGGTCTACGAGCAGTACTTC.

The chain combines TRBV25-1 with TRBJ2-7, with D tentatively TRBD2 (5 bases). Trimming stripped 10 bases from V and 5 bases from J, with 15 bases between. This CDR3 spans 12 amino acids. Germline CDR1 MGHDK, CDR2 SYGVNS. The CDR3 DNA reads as TGTGCCACCCGGACTGGTTTTAACGAGCAGTACTTC. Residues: CATRTGFNEQYF.

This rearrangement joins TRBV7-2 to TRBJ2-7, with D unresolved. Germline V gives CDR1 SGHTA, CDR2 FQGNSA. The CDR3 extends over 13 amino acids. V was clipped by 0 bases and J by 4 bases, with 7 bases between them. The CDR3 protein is CASSLAIEYEQYF. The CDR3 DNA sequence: TGTGCCAGCAGCTTAGCGATCGAGTACGAGCAGTACTTC. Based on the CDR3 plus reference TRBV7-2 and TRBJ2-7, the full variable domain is GAGVSQSPSNKVTEKGKDVELRCDPISGHTALYWYRQSLGQGLEFLIYFQGNSAPDKSGLPSDRFSAERTGGSVSTLTIQRTQQEDSAVYLCASSLAIEYEQYFGPGTRLTVT.

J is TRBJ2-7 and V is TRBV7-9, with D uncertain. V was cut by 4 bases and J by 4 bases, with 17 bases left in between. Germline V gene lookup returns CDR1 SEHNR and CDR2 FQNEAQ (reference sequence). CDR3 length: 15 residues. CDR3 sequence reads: CASSSPAHFLYEQYF. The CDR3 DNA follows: TGTGCCAGCAGCTCCCCTGCGCACTTCCTATACGAGCAGTACTTC.

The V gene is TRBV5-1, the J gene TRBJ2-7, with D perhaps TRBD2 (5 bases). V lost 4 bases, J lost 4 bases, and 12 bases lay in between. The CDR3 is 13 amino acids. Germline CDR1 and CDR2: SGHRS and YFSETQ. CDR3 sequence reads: CASSPGRSYEQYF. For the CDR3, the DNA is TGCGCCAGCAGCCCGGGGAGAAGTTACGAGCAGTACTTC.